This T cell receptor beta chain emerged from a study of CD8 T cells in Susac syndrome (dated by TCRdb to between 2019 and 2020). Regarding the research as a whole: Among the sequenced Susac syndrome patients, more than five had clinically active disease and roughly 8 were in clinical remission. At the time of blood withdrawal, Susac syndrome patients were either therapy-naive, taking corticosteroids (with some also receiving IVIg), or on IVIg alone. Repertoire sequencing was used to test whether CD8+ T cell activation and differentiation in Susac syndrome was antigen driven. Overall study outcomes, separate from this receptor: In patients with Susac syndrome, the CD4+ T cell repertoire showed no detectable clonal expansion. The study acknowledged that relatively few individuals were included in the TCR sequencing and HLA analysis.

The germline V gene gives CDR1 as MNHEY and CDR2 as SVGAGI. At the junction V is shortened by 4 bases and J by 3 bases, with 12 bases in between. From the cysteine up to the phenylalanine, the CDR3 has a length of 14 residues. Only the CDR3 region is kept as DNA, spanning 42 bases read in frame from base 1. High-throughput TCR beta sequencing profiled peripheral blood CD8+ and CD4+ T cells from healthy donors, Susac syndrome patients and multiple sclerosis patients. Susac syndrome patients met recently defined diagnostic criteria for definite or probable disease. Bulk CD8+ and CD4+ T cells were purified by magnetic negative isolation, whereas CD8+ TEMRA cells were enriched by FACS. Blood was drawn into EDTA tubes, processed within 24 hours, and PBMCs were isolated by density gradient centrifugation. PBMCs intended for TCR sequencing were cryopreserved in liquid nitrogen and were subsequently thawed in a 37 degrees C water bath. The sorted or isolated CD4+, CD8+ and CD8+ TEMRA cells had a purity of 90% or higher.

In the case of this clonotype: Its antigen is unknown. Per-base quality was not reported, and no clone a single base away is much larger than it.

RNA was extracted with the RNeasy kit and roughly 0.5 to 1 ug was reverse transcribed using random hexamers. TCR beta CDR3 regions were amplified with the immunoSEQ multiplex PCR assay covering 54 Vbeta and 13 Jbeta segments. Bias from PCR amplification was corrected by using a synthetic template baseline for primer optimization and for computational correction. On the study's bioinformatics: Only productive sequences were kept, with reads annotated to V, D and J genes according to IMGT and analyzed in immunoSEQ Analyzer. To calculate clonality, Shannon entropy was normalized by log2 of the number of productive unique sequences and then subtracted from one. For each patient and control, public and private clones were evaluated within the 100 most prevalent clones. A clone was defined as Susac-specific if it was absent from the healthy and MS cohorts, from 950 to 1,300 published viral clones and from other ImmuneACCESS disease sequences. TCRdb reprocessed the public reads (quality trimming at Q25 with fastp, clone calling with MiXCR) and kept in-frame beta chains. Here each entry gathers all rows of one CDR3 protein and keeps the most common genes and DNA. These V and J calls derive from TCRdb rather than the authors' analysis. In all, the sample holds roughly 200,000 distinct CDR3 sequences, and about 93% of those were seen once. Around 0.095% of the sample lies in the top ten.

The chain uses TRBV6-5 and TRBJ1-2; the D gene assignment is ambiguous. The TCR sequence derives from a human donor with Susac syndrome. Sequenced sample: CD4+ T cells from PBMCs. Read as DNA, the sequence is TGTGCCAGCAGTTCAATCAGGCTTTACTATGGCTACACCTTC. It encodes CASSSIRLYYGYTF.